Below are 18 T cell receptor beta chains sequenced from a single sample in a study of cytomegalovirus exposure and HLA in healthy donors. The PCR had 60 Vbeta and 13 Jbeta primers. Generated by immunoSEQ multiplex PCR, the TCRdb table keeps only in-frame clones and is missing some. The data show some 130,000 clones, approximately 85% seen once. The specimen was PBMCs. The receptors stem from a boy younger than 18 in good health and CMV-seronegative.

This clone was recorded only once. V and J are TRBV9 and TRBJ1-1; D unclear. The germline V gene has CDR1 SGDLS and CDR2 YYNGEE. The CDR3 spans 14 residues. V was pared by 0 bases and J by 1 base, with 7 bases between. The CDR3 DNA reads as TGTGCCAGCAGCGTAGCTTACGGGAACACTGAAGCTTTCTTT. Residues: CASSVAYGNTEAFF.

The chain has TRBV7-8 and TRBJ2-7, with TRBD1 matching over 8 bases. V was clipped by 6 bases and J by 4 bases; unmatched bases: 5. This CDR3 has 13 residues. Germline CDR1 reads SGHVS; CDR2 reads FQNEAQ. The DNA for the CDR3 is TGTGCCAGCAGACACAGGGGGGAATACGAGCAGTACTTC. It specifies CASRHRGEYEQYF.

The CDR3 loop reads CASAGLNTGTGSSLEAFF. CDR3 sequence (DNA): TGTGCCAGCGCAGGACTGAACACCGGGACAGGGAGTTCCCTTGAAGCTTTCTTT. V and J are TRBV2 and TRBJ1-1; 9 bases match TRBD1. There are 18 residues in the CDR3. Germline values: CDR1 SNHLY, CDR2 FYNNEI. Germline trimming cut 8 bases from V and 7 bases from J; bases unmatched to any gene: 23.

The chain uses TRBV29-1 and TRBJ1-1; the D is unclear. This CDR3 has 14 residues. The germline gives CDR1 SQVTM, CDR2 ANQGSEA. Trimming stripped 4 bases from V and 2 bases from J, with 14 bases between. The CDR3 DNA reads TGCAGCGTTGGGGGTAGAGGGCTCAACACTGAAGCTTTCTTT. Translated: CSVGGRGLNTEAFF.

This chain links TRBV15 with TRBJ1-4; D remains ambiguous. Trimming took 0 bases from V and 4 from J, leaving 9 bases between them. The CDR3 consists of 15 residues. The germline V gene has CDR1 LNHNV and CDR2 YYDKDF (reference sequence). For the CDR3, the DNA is TGTGCCACCAGCAGAGACTCGGGAGTTAATGAAAAACTGTTTTTT. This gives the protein CATSRDSGVNEKLFF.

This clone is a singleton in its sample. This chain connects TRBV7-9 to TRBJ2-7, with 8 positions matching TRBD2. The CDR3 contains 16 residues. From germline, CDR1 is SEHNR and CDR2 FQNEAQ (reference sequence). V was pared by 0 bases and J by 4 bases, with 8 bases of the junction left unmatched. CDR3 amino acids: CASSLARVAGKYEQYF. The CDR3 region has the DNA TGTGCCAGCAGCTTAGCGCGGGTAGCGGGGAAGTACGAGCAGTACTTC.

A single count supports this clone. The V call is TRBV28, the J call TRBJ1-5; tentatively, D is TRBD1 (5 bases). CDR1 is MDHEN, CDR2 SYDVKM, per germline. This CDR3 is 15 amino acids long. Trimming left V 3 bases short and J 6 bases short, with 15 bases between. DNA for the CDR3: TGTGCCAGCAGTTTTATCGTGGGGGGTGTTCAGCCCCAGCATTTT. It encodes CASSFIVGGVQPQHF.

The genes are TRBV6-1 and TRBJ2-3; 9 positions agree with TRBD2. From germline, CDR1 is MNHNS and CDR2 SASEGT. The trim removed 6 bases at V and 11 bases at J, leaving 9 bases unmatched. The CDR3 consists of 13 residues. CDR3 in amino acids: CASRVREGPMQYF. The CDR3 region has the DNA TGTGCCAGCAGAGTGCGGGAGGGCCCTATGCAGTATTTT.

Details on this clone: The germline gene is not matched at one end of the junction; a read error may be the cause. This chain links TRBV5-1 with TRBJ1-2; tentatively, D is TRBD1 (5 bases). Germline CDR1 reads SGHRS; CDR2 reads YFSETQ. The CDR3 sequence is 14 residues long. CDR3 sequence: CASSLVGTNYGYPF. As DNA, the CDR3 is TGCGCCAGCAGCTTGGTTGGGACTAACTATGGCTACCCCTTC.

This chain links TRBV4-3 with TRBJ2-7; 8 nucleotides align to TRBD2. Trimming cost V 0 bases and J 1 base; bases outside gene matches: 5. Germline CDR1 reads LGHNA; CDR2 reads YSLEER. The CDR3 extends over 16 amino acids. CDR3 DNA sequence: TGCGCCAGCAGCCAAGATCGGGGGGGAAGGTCCTACGAGCAGTACTTC. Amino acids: CASSQDRGGRSYEQYF.

The CDR3 nucleotides are TGCGCCAGCAGCGGCGGGGGGGAGACCCAGTACTTC. Its protein is CASSGGGETQYF. V and J are TRBV4-3 and TRBJ2-5, with 8 bases matching TRBD2. Germline trimming cut 5 bases from V and 5 bases from J; bases unmatched to any gene: 1. Germline loops: CDR1 LGHNA, CDR2 YSLEER. CDR3 length equals 12 residues.

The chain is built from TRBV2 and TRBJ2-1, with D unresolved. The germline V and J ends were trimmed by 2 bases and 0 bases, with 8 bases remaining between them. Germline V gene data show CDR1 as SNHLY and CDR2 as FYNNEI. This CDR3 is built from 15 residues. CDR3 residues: CASSEQRSSYNEQFF. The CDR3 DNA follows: TGTGCCAGCAGTGAACAGCGAAGCTCCTACAATGAGCAGTTCTTC.

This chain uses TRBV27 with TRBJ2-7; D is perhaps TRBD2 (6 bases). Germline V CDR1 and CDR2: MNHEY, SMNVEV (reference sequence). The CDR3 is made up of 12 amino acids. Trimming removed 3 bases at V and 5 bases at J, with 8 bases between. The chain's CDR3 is CASSFGGNEQYF. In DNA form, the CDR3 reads TGTGCCAGCAGTTTTGGCGGGAACGAGCAGTACTTC.

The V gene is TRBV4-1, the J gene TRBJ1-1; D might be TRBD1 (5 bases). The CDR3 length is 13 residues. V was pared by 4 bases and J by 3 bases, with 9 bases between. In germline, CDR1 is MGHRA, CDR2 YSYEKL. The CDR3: CASSLGVDTEAFF. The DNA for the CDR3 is TGCGCCAGCAGCCTAGGGGTTGACACTGAAGCTTTCTTT.

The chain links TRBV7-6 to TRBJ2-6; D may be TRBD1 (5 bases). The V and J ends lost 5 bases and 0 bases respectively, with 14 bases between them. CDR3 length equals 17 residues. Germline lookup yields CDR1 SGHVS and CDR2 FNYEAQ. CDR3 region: CASSPQTVTSGANVLTF. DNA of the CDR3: TGTGCCAGCAGCCCCCAGACAGTAACCTCTGGGGCCAACGTCCTGACTTTC.

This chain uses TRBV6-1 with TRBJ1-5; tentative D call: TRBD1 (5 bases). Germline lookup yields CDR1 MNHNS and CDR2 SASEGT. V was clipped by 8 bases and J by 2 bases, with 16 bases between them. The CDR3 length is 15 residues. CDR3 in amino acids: CASSVRGVGNQPQHF. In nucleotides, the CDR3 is TGTGCCAGCTCAGTACGGGGGGTAGGCAATCAGCCCCAGCATTTT.

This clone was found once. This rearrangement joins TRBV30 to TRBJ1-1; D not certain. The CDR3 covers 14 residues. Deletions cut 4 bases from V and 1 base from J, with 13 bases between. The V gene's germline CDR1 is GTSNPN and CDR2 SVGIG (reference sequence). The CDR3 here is CAWTVEGWNTEAFF. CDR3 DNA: TGTGCCTGGACTGTAGAGGGATGGAACACTGAAGCTTTCTTT.

The CDR3 reads CASSESADQYF. DNA for the CDR3: TGTGCCAGCAGTGAATCAGCGGACCAATACTTC. The chain combines TRBV25-1 with TRBJ2-7, with D maybe TRBD2 (5 bases). This CDR3 spans 11 amino acids. V dropped 1 base and J dropped 13 bases, with 11 bases sitting between them. Per the germline V gene, CDR1 is MGHDK and CDR2 is SYGVNS.